This T cell receptor (beta chain) comes out of a study of post-analysis software for immune sequencing data. Study-wide context: Patients with relapsing-remitting, secondary progressive and progressive-relapsing multiple sclerosis courses were all represented. Study-wide results and limits: Controls' normalized Chao1 diversity significantly exceeded that of multiple sclerosis patients. Under F measure analysis, samples from one preparation batch co-clustered strongly. Higher frequency in patients than in controls was seen for roughly five TRBV segments, with TRBV5-6, TRBV5-1 and TRBV20-1 among them.

Regarding this clonotype: Antigen: not known.

The CDR3 is 17 amino acids. V lost 5 bases, J lost 1 base, and 17 bases lay in between. Germline V gene data show CDR1 as MNHEY and CDR2 as SMNVEV (reference sequence). Prepared libraries of TCR beta cDNA carried unique molecular identifiers. Input amounts of about 0.85 to 11 million T cells were used. These gave 500,000 or so cDNA molecules, so each molecule approximated one T cell. TCRdb redid the calling of the PCR reads with MiXCR, one entry per CDR3 protein. The sample contains over 700,000 distinct CDR3 sequences, 25% to 30% of which appear only once. The TCR was taken from a girl between 5 and 17 years old with multiple sclerosis. The sequenced sample consisted of blood. The genes are TRBV27 and TRBJ1-4, with a tentative D call TRBD1 (6 bases). DNA for the CDR3: TGTGCCAGCAGTGCTTGGACAGCTACGGGAACTAATGAAAAACTGTTTTTT. This gives the protein CASSAWTATGTNEKLFF.